These 20 T cell receptor beta chains originate from one sample sequenced in a study of blood T cell repertoires in COVID-19. Generated by immunoSEQ multiplex PCR, the TCRdb table keeps only in-frame clones and is missing some. This sample has just under 150,000 clones, with about nine tenths found just once. The source material was peripheral blood. These receptors were obtained from a human donor in a cohort sampled during active COVID-19.

The CDR3 nucleotides are TGTGCCAGCAGTGAAAAGGCGGGGGTGAGCACAGATACGCAGTATTTT. This gives the protein CASSEKAGVSTDTQYF. The genes are TRBV6-1 and TRBJ2-3, with 7 bases matching TRBD2. V shed 2 bases and J 0 bases; nucleotides not matched to a gene: 5. Germline CDR1 MNHNS, CDR2 SASEGT. The CDR3 has 16 residues.

The CDR3 sequence is CASSRTSGRQETQYF. CDR3 bases: TGTGCCAGCAGCCGGACTAGCGGGCGCCAAGAGACCCAGTACTTC. The gene calls are TRBV11-2 and TRBJ2-5; 11 nucleotides agree with TRBD2. The germline V gene encodes CDR1 SGHAT and CDR2 FQNNGV. The CDR3 covers 15 residues. J was trimmed by 1 base and V by 5 bases; bases with no gene match: 3.

This chain connects TRBV5-1 to TRBJ1-5; D gene unclear. Germline values: CDR1 SGHRS, CDR2 YFSETQ. The CDR3 extends over 13 amino acids. Deletions cut 2 bases from V and 4 bases from J, with 7 bases between. The CDR3 loop is CASSLDLNQPQHF. CDR3 nucleotides: TGCGCCAGCAGCTTAGACTTAAATCAGCCCCAGCATTTT.

The V and J genes are TRBV5-3 and TRBJ1-5; a possible D gene is TRBD1 (6 bases). TRBV5-3 is identified as an open reading frame with a role that is uncertain. The CDR3 is 17 residues long. Between the trimmed V and J ends, which lost 0 bases and 5 bases, there was a span of 18 bases. The CDR3 DNA reads as TGTGCCAGAAGCTTGGTGGGGGCGGTGGCAGCTTATCAGCCCCAGCATTTT. As protein: CARSLVGAVAAYQPQHF.

The table lists this clone with a count of one. This chain links TRBV7-6 with TRBJ1-2, with no clear D. CDR1 is SGHVS and CDR2 is FNYEAQ in the germline V gene. The CDR3 sequence is 14 residues long. Trimming took 2 bases from V and 8 from J, leaving 15 bases between them. The chain's CDR3 is CASSLSEVPWGYTF. CDR3 DNA sequence: TGTGCCAGCAGCTTAAGTGAGGTGCCTTGGGGCTACACCTTC.

This chain joins TRBV7-9 and TRBJ1-2; 8 nucleotides agree with TRBD1. The CDR3 sequence is 14 residues long. CDR1 SEHNR and CDR2 FQNEAQ come from the germline V gene (reference sequence). The junction had 10 bases not matched to a gene; V was cut back by 5 bases and J by 8 bases. CDR3 sequence (DNA): TGTGCCAGCAGCCACCAAGGGACAGGTCAAGGCTACACCTTC. It yields the protein CASSHQGTGQGYTF.

This clone has just a few counts. The gene calls are TRBV4-2 and TRBJ1-2, with TRBD1 matching over 7 bases. This CDR3 is built from 15 residues. Germline values: CDR1 LGHNA, CDR2 YNFKEQ. The J segment lost 6 bases and the V segment lost 2 bases, leaving 9 bases of the junction unmatched. The DNA of the CDR3 is TGTGCCAGCAGCCAAACCAGGGGGGAATTGGATGGCTACACCTTC. Translation: CASSQTRGELDGYTF.

This rearrangement joins TRBV4-1 to TRBJ2-3; D is ambiguous. CDR3 length equals 14 residues. The germline V gene encodes CDR1 MGHRA and CDR2 YSYEKL. Between the trimmed V and J ends, which lost 4 bases and 5 bases, there was a span of 13 bases. The CDR3 DNA reads as TGCGCCAGCAGCCCCCTTGAGAGCGTAGATACGCAGTATTTT. Its protein product is CASSPLESVDTQYF.

V usage is TRBV5-1 and J usage is TRBJ2-2; 10 bases map to TRBD2. Trimming removed 1 base from V and 0 bases from J; junction bases left unmatched: 9. Per germline, CDR1 SGHRS and CDR2 YFSETQ. The CDR3 contains 19 residues. For the CDR3, the DNA is TGCGCCAGCAGCTTGTTTAGGGCTAGCGGGGGACCGAACACCGGGGAGCTGTTTTTT. This codes for CASSLFRASGGPNTGELFF. The variable domain in full, with the rest retrieved from reference TRBV5-1 and TRBJ2-2, is KAGVTQTPRYLIKTRGQQVTLSCSPISGHRSVSWYQQTPGQGLQFLFEYFSETQRNKGNFPGRFSGRQFSNSRSEMNVSTLELGDSALYLCASSLFRASGGPNTGELFFGEGSRLTVL.

The chain uses TRBV3-1 (or the pseudogene TRBV3-2) and TRBJ1-2, with D hard to call. The CDR3 is 15 residues long. Per the germline V gene, CDR1 is LGHDT and CDR2 is YNNKEL (reference sequence). V lost 3 bases and J lost 8, with 19 bases in between. The CDR3 here is CASSQITRGPRGYTF. The CDR3 DNA sequence: TGTGCCAGCAGCCAGATCACGCGCGGCCCTAGGGGCTACACCTTC.

This clone has just one count. J is TRBJ1-1 and V is TRBV6-2 or TRBV6-3; D may be TRBD1 (5 bases). The CDR3 sequence is 14 residues long. The germline V and J ends were trimmed by 4 bases and 5 bases, with 14 bases remaining between them. Germline V gives CDR1 MNHEY, CDR2 SVGEGT. CDR3 region: CASSLGGEWTEAFF. The CDR3 DNA is TGTGCCAGCAGTTTGGGGGGAGAATGGACTGAAGCTTTCTTT.

The chain is built from TRBV9 and TRBJ2-3, with 8 bases matching TRBD2. Looked up from germline, CDR1 is SGDLS and CDR2 is YYNGEE. CDR3 length: 18 residues. The trim removed 0 bases at V and 2 bases at J, leaving 11 bases unmatched. In nucleotides, the CDR3 is TGTGCCAGCAGCGTAGCTAGGGTAGCGGGGCCATCCACAGATACGCAGTATTTT. Protein product: CASSVARVAGPSTDTQYF.

The rearrangement uses TRBV4-3 and TRBJ2-3; TRBD1 matches at 8 bases. CDR1 is LGHNA, CDR2 YSLEER, per germline. V lost 1 base to trimming and J lost 0 bases; unmatched junction nucleotides: 3. CDR3 length: 16 residues. The CDR3 reads CASSQGTGYSTDTQYF. For the CDR3, the DNA is TGCGCCAGCAGCCAAGGGACAGGGTATAGCACAGATACGCAGTATTTT.

This clone turned up a few times. The gene calls are TRBV11-2 and TRBJ2-1, with a possible D match to TRBD2 (6 bases). V lost 1 base and J lost 8, with 18 bases in between. This CDR3 comprises 16 residues. Germline V gene data show CDR1 as SGHAT and CDR2 as FQNNGV. The CDR3 protein is CASSLVGGSGFDEQFF. DNA of the CDR3: TGTGCCAGCAGCTTAGTTGGAGGGTCGGGGTTTGATGAGCAGTTCTTC.

This chain connects TRBV5-8 to TRBJ2-3, with TRBD1 identical over 8 bases. The CDR3 is made up of 14 amino acids. The V gene end was trimmed by 4 bases and the J gene end by 6 bases; junction bases not matched to a gene: 7. Germline-derived CDR1 and CDR2 are SGHTS and YDEGEE. CDR3 in DNA: TGTGCCAGCAGCGCGACAGGGGAAGCGGATACGCAGTATTTT. As protein: CASSATGEADTQYF.

The sample holds a few counts of this clone. V gene TRBV10-2 combines with J gene TRBJ1-6; D gene unclear. This CDR3 has 15 amino acids. Germline CDR1 WSHSY, CDR2 SAAADI. V was shortened by 5 bases and J by 0 bases, with 8 bases between the two germline ends. This CDR3 is CASSYGSSYNSPLHF. The CDR3 DNA reads as TGCGCCAGCAGTTACGGGAGCTCCTATAATTCACCCCTCCACTTT.

The V call is TRBV9, the J call TRBJ2-1, with 9 bases lining up with TRBD2. Unmatched junction bases numbered 14, after V lost 3 bases and J lost 4 bases. In germline, CDR1 is SGDLS, CDR2 YYNGEE. The CDR3 is 18 residues long. The CDR3 coding sequence is TGTGCCAGCAGCGAGCCTTTGGGGGTAGCGGGGGAATACAATGAGCAGTTCTTC. Amino acid sequence: CASSEPLGVAGEYNEQFF.

This chain joins TRBV29-1 and TRBJ1-1; D possibly corresponds to TRBD1 (5 bases). V dropped 5 bases and J dropped 1 base, with 17 bases sitting between them. The CDR3 consists of 15 residues. CDR1 and CDR2 (germline): SQVTM, ANQGSEA. In DNA form, the CDR3 reads TGCAGCGTTCAATATCTAAGGGGCGGGAACACTGAAGCTTTCTTT. It codes for CSVQYLRGGNTEAFF.

The genes are TRBV3-1 (or the pseudogene TRBV3-2) and TRBJ1-6, with D hard to call. Trimming took off 0 bases at V and 7 bases at J, with 7 bases between the two ends. The V gene's germline CDR1 is LGHDT and CDR2 YNNKEL (reference sequence). CDR3 length equals 14 residues. The DNA of the CDR3 is TGTGCCAGCAGCCAAGATCGGGAGAATTCACCCCTCCACTTT. Translated: CASSQDRENSPLHF.

The V and J genes are TRBV9 and TRBJ1-3; TRBD1 agrees at 7 bases. CDR1 SGDLS and CDR2 YYNGEE come from the germline V gene. The CDR3 runs 15 residues. V trimming: 5 bases; J trimming: 4 bases; junction bases outside the gene matches: 9. CDR3 sequence reads: CASSPLTGVGNTIYF. The CDR3 region has the DNA TGTGCCAGCAGTCCACTCACAGGGGTCGGAAACACCATATATTTT.